A single sample gave rise to the 4 T cell receptor beta chains below, sequenced in a study of T cell responses to AZD1222 COVID-19 vaccine. The method was immunoSEQ multiplex PCR; TCRdb's version includes in-frame clones alone and lacks a portion of them. Here the sample spans about 100,000 clones, just under 95% being singletons. The material was peripheral blood, obtained on day 0 of AZD1222 vaccination. These receptors were taken from an adult in good health.

The chain carries TRBV7-2 and TRBJ2-1; 8 positions match TRBD1. V dropped 4 bases and J dropped 4; count of bases not matched to a gene: 9. CDR1 is SGHTA, CDR2 FQGNSA, per germline. The length of the CDR3 is 16 residues. The CDR3 is CASSSYSGGAYNEQFF. CDR3 DNA sequence: TGTGCCAGCAGCTCATACTCAGGGGGCGCGTACAATGAGCAGTTCTTC.

The CDR3 DNA is TGTGCCAGCGAGACAGCCTGGGAGGATGGCTACACCTTC. This encodes CASETAWEDGYTF. The rearrangement joins TRBV6-5 to TRBJ1-2; D perhaps matches TRBD1 (5 bases). This CDR3 spans 13 amino acids. CDR1 is MNHEY, CDR2 SVGAGI, per germline. Trimming took off 8 bases at V and 6 bases at J, with 16 bases between the two ends.

In the case of this clone: Because the CDR3's place on the DNA is in doubt, the DNA is left out and the CDR3 is given as listed by TCRdb. The rearrangement links TRBV6-2 or TRBV6-3 to TRBJ1-5; TRBD1 was called by the table and not checked on the DNA. The CDR3 comprises 16 residues, both ends counted. CDR1 is MNHEY and CDR2 is SVGEGT in the germline V gene. The CDR3 reads CASSVQPGQGILAQHF.

The rearrangement uses TRBV27 and TRBJ2-3; 11 positions agree with TRBD2. The germline gives CDR1 MNHEY, CDR2 SMNVEV (reference sequence). The CDR3 consists of 17 residues. Germline trimming cut 4 bases from V and 5 bases from J; bases unmatched to any gene: 11. The DNA for the CDR3 is TGTGCCAGCAGTTCCCCGGTAGCGGGGGGGCTCGGAGATACGCAGTATTTT. Translation: CASSSPVAGGLGDTQYF.